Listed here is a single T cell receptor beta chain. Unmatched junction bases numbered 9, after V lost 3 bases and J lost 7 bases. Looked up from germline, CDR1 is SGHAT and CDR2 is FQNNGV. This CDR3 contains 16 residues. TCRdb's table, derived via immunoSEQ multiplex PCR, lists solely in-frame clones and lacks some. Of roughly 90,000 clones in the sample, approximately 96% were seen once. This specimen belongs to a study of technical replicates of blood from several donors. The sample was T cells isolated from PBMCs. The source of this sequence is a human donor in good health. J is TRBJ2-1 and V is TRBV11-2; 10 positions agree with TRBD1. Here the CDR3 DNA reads TGTGCCAGCAGCTTGGGGGATGGGACAGGGGAAAATGAGCAGTTCTTC. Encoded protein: CASSLGDGTGENEQFF.